The clone carrying this T cell receptor beta chain showed up many times. This specimen belongs to a study of neurological immune-mediated disorders. In Maryland, USA, blood bank volunteers were the healthy controls. The unsorted libraries were produced from 2 million PBMCs held at -80 C. 5'RACE employing 10-nucleotide random UMIs yielded the cDNA. From the 5' RACE reads, TCRdb called clonotypes with MiXCR, one entry per CDR3 protein. This table holds roughly 25,000 distinct CDR3 sequences, 6.5% to 8% found once. CDR3 length: 14 amino acids. V lost 4 bases, J lost 0 bases, and 8 bases lay in between. Germline V lookup: CDR1 MDHEN, CDR2 SYDVKM.

The clonotype was recovered from a woman between 40 and 50 years old in good health. The sequenced material came from PBMCs. The chain combines TRBV28 with TRBJ2-3, with a possible D match to TRBD1 (5 bases). This chain's CDR3 is CASSWGGSTDTQYF. Here the CDR3 DNA reads TGTGCCAGCAGTTGGGGCGGTAGCACAGATACGCAGTATTTT.